Listed below are T cell receptor beta chains from one sample, sequenced in a study of cytomegalovirus exposure and HLA in healthy donors. Using immunoSEQ multiplex PCR, the repertoire was profiled, and TCRdb retains in-frame clones only, with some absent. The table includes 150,000 to 200,000 clones, around nine tenths detected once. The sequencing sample was made of PBMCs. Every receptor here comes from a man aged 30-40 years in good health and CMV-seropositive. CDR3s include the opening cysteine and the closing phenylalanine or tryptophan. The order of the fields is clone size, V gene, J gene, D gene, CDR3 protein, CDR3 DNA. The D gene is left open where the match is weak. The size field is filled for only some rows; it gives once, few, many or a size class.

clone size: .
V gene: TRBV7-3
J gene: TRBJ2-1
D gene: .
CDR3 protein: CASSLNRGGQGEQFF
CDR3 DNA: TGTGCCAGCAGCTTGAACAGGGGAGGGCAAGGGGAGCAGTTCTTC

clone size: .
V gene: TRBV19
J gene: TRBJ1-5
D gene: TRBD1
CDR3 protein: CASRPQGGLGNQPQHF
CDR3 DNA: TGTGCCAGTAGACCCCAGGGGGGGTTGGGCAATCAGCCCCAGCATTTT

clone size: .
V gene: TRBV7-9
J gene: TRBJ2-1
D gene: TRBD2
CDR3 protein: CASSRPGLAGFEQFF
CDR3 DNA: TGTGCCAGCAGCCGTCCGGGACTAGCGGGATTCGAGCAGTTCTTC

clone size: .
V gene: TRBV5-1
J gene: TRBJ2-3
D gene: .
CDR3 protein: CASSPGATDTQYF
CDR3 DNA: TGCGCCAGCAGCCCGGGGGCGACAGATACGCAGTATTTT

clone size: .
V gene: TRBV6-5
J gene: TRBJ2-1
D gene: .
CDR3 protein: CASSSPGLTGDNEQFF
CDR3 DNA: TGTGCCAGCAGTTCTCCGGGACTCACGGGGGACAATGAGCAGTTCTTC

clone size: .
V gene: TRBV27
J gene: TRBJ2-1
D gene: .
CDR3 protein: CASSLGSDEQFF
CDR3 DNA: TGTGCCAGCAGTTTGGGTAGCGATGAGCAGTTCTTC

clone size: .
V gene: TRBV5-1
J gene: TRBJ2-7
D gene: TRBD2
CDR3 protein: CASTPPGLAGVEQYF
CDR3 DNA: TGCGCCAGCACCCCTCCGGGACTAGCGGGAGTCGAGCAGTACTTC

clone size: few
V gene: TRBV5-6
J gene: TRBJ1-2
D gene: .
CDR3 protein: CASSLRRVPYGYTF
CDR3 DNA: TGTGCCAGCAGCTTGCGCAGGGTCCCCTATGGCTACACCTTC

clone size: .
V gene: TRBV2
J gene: TRBJ2-3
D gene: TRBD2
CDR3 protein: CASTLAGRGDTQYF
CDR3 DNA: TGTGCCAGCACCCTAGCGGGGCGGGGAGATACGCAGTATTTT

clone size: .
V gene: TRBV4-1
J gene: TRBJ2-7
D gene: .
CDR3 protein: CASSLMGGVYEQYF
CDR3 DNA: TGCGCCAGCAGCCTAATGGGGGGAGTCTACGAGCAGTACTTC

clone size: .
V gene: TRBV6-1
J gene: TRBJ2-7
D gene: .
CDR3 protein: CASSEGLNWVYEQYF
CDR3 DNA: TGTGCCAGCAGTGAAGGACTAAATTGGGTCTACGAGCAGTACTTC

clone size: .
V gene: TRBV5-4
J gene: TRBJ2-3
D gene: TRBD1
CDR3 protein: CASSLDRGLTDTQYF
CDR3 DNA: TGTGCCAGCAGCTTGGACAGGGGTTTAACAGATACGCAGTATTTT

clone size: once
V gene: TRBV4-1
J gene: TRBJ1-6
D gene: .
CDR3 protein: CASSRKFWVGDTNSPLHF
CDR3 DNA: TGCGCCAGCAGCCGGAAGTTCTGGGTGGGGGATACAAATTCACCCCTCCACTTT

clone size: .
V gene: TRBV4-1
J gene: TRBJ1-1
D gene: TRBD1
CDR3 protein: CASSQETGAPAEAFF
CDR3 DNA: TGCGCCAGCAGCCAAGAGACAGGGGCCCCGGCTGAAGCTTTCTTT

clone size: .
V gene: TRBV15
J gene: TRBJ1-4
D gene: .
CDR3 protein: CATSRDRAKLFF
CDR3 DNA: TGTGCCACCAGCAGAGACAGGGCAAAACTGTTTTTT

clone size: .
V gene: TRBV15
J gene: TRBJ1-1
D gene: .
CDR3 protein: CATSREPNTEAFF
CDR3 DNA: TGTGCCACCAGCAGAGAACCGAACACTGAAGCTTTCTTT

clone size: .
V gene: TRBV7-3
J gene: TRBJ2-3
D gene: .
CDR3 protein: CASSPRVSGRTDTQYF
CDR3 DNA: TGTGCCAGCAGCCCCCGGGTTAGCGGCCGCACAGATACGCAGTATTTT

clone size: many
V gene: TRBV11-2
J gene: TRBJ2-7
D gene: TRBD2
CDR3 protein: CASSPGGGLDEQYF
CDR3 DNA: TGTGCCAGCAGCCCCGGGGGGGGGCTGGACGAGCAGTACTTC

clone size: .
V gene: TRBV30
J gene: TRBJ1-4
D gene: .
CDR3 protein: CAWGHGQNEKLFF
CDR3 DNA: TGTGCCTGGGGCCACGGACAGAATGAAAAACTGTTTTTT

clone size: .
V gene: TRBV9
J gene: TRBJ2-7
D gene: TRBD2
CDR3 protein: CASSVAETSALEQYF
CDR3 DNA: TGTGCCAGCAGCGTAGCAGAGACTAGCGCTCTCGAGCAGTACTTC

clone size: .
V gene: TRBV6-5
J gene: TRBJ2-5
D gene: .
CDR3 protein: CASSVGYKETQYF
CDR3 DNA: TGTGCCAGCAGTGTGGGATATAAAGAGACCCAGTACTTC

clone size: few
V gene: TRBV28
J gene: TRBJ1-5
D gene: TRBD1
CDR3 protein: CASSPTGQGNQPQHF
CDR3 DNA: TGTGCCAGCAGTCCAACGGGACAGGGGAATCAGCCCCAGCATTTT

clone size: once
V gene: TRBV14
J gene: TRBJ2-3
D gene: TRBD1
CDR3 protein: CASSPLTGIITDTQYF
CDR3 DNA: TGTGCCAGCAGCCCCCTGACAGGGATCATCACAGATACGCAGTATTTT

clone size: .
V gene: TRBV7-2
J gene: TRBJ2-2
D gene: .
CDR3 protein: CASPTSGPNTGELFF
CDR3 DNA: TGTGCCAGCCCGACCTCGGGTCCGAACACCGGGGAGCTGTTTTTT

clone size: .
V gene: TRBV7-9
J gene: TRBJ1-2
D gene: .
CDR3 protein: CASSLAGTKDGYTF
CDR3 DNA: TGTGCCAGCAGCTTAGCCGGGACAAAGGATGGCTACACCTTC

clone size: .
V gene: TRBV18
J gene: TRBJ2-1
D gene: .
CDR3 protein: CASSPPSGEQFF
CDR3 DNA: TGTGCCAGCTCACCACCTTCGGGCGAGCAGTTCTTC

clone size: .
V gene: TRBV11-3
J gene: TRBJ2-5
D gene: .
CDR3 protein: CASSLGGGETQYF
CDR3 DNA: TGTGCCAGCAGCTTAGGTGGGGGAGAGACCCAGTACTTC

clone size: .
V gene: TRBV5-1
J gene: TRBJ2-1
D gene: .
CDR3 protein: CASSLFSGTYNEQFF
CDR3 DNA: TGCGCCAGCAGCTTATTTTCGGGGACCTACAATGAGCAGTTCTTC

clone size: once
V gene: TRBV6-6
J gene: TRBJ1-4
D gene: TRBD1
CDR3 protein: CASRLGQLNEKLFF
CDR3 DNA: TGTGCCAGCAGACTGGGACAGCTTAATGAAAAACTGTTTTTT

clone size: .
V gene: TRBV6-1
J gene: TRBJ2-7
D gene: .
CDR3 protein: CASSDYGDIRSYEQYF
CDR3 DNA: TGTGCCAGCAGTGACTATGGGGACATAAGGTCCTACGAGCAGTACTTC

clone size: .
V gene: TRBV11-3
J gene: TRBJ1-1
D gene: .
CDR3 protein: CASGSMNGYAFF
CDR3 DNA: TGTGCCAGCGGTTCGATGAACGGTTACGCTTTCTTT